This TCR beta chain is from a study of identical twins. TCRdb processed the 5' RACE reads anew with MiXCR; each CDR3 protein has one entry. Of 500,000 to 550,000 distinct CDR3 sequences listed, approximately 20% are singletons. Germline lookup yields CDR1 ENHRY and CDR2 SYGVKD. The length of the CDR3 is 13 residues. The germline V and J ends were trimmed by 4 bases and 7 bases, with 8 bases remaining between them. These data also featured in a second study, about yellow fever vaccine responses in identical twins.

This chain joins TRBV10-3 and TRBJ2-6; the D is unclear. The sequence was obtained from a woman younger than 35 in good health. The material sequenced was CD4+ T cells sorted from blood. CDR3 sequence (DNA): TGTGCCATCAGTGGGGGTGGCGCCAACGTCCTGACTTTC. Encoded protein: CAISGGGANVLTF.